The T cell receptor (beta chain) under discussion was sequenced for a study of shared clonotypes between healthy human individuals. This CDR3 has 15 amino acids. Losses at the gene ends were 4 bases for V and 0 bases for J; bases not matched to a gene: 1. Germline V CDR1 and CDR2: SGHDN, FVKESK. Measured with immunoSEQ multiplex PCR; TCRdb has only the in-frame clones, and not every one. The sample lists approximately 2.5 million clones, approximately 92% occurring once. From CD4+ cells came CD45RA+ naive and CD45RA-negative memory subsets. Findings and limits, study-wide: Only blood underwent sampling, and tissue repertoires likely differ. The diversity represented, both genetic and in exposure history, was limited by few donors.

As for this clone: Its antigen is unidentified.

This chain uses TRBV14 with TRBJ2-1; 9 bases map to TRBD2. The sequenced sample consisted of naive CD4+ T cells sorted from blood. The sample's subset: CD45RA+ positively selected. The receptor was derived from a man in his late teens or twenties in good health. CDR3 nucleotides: TGTGCCAGCAGCCCTAGCGGGGTCTCCTACAATGAGCAGTTCTTC. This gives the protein CASSPSGVSYNEQFF.